The sequence of this T cell receptor beta chain was determined in a study of prognosis after radiotherapy for stage I lung cancer. Genomic DNA served as the source from which two-round multiplex PCR generated TCR beta CDR3 amplicons. It was primers specific to each TRBV and TRBJ gene that first-round PCR used. TCRdb ran MiXCR on the multiplex PCR reads and lists one entry per CDR3 protein. The sample holds over 15,000 distinct CDR3 sequences, around 32% seen once. Trimming pared 2 bases from V and 3 bases from J, leaving 7 bases between. CDR1 SEHNR and CDR2 FQNEAQ come from the germline V gene (reference sequence). This CDR3 region has 13 residues.

The chain links TRBV7-9 to TRBJ1-1; no reliable D call. This receptor was taken from a donor at least 50 years old with non-small cell lung cancer. The specimen comprised PBMCs, sampled before or after stereotactic body radiation therapy (not recorded which). CDR3: CASSLLGDTEAFF. The CDR3 region has the DNA TGTGCCAGCAGCTTACTTGGGGACACTGAAGCTTTCTTT.